Listed below are T cell receptor beta chains from one sample, sequenced in a study of Ad26.COV2.S vaccination and SARS-CoV-2 variants. The data were produced by immunoSEQ multiplex PCR, yet TCRdb's version contains in-frame clones alone and is incomplete. There are 350,000 to 450,000 clones in the sample; roughly 91% occur only once, and around 3.7% lies in the top ten. The source was peripheral blood, collected in a trial of Ad26.COV2.S vaccine versus placebo. Receptor source: a person aged 18-60 years who received the Ad26.COV2.S COVID-19 vaccine or a placebo. Each CDR3 is given with its conserved first and last residue. The order of the fields is clone size, V gene, J gene, D gene, CDR3 protein, CDR3 DNA. A D gene is named only where the DNA matches it firmly. Not every row has a clone size; where given, it reads once, few, many or a size class.

size: NA; V: TRBV7-8; J: TRBJ1-6; D: NA; CDR3: CASSLPRDYHNSPLHF; DNA: TGTGCCAGCAGCTTACCCCGGGATTACCATAATTCACCCCTCCACTTT
size: few; V: TRBV6-2/TRBV6-3; J: TRBJ2-7; D: NA; CDR3: CASSYRAERYEQYF; DNA: TGTGCCAGCAGTTACCGGGCGGAGAGGTACGAGCAGTACTTC
size: NA; V: TRBV7-9; J: TRBJ2-7; D: TRBD2; CDR3: CASSTGLAGGRDEQYF; DNA: TGTGCCAGCAGCACCGGACTAGCGGGGGGGCGCGACGAGCAGTACTTC
size: few; V: TRBV30; J: TRBJ1-2; D: NA; CDR3: CAWSVLGAGESYTF; DNA: TGTGCCTGGAGTGTACTAGGGGCAGGGGAGAGCTACACCTTC
size: few; V: TRBV12-3/TRBV12-4; J: TRBJ2-1; D: NA; CDR3: CASRKDNYNEQFF; DNA: TGTGCCAGCAGGAAGGACAACTACAATGAGCAGTTCTTC
size: NA; V: TRBV6-5; J: TRBJ1-4; D: NA; CDR3: CASTELGGEKLFF; DNA: TGTGCCAGCACCGAGCTGGGAGGTGAAAAACTGTTTTTT
size: NA; V: TRBV10-3; J: TRBJ2-5; D: TRBD1; CDR3: CAISEGGQGWYQETQYF; DNA: TGTGCCATCAGTGAGGGGGGACAGGGGTGGTACCAAGAGACCCAGTACTTC
size: NA; V: TRBV5-1; J: TRBJ2-4; D: NA; CDR3: CASSLPGRNIQYF; DNA: TGCGCCAGCAGCTTGCCGGGCAGAAACATTCAGTACTTC
size: NA; V: TRBV5-1; J: TRBJ2-1; D: NA; CDR3: CASSLDVEGASEDEQFF; DNA: TGCGCCAGCAGCTTGGATGTTGAGGGCGCGAGTGAGGATGAGCAGTTCTTC
size: once; V: TRBV5-5; J: TRBJ1-4; D: NA; CDR3: CASSPGLSNEKLFF; DNA: TGTGCCAGCAGCCCCGGCCTGAGCAATGAAAAACTGTTTTTT
size: NA; V: TRBV30; J: TRBJ1-6; D: NA; CDR3: CAWSTGGSSYNSPLHF; DNA: TGTGCCTGGAGTACCGGCGGAAGCTCCTATAATTCACCCCTCCACTTT
size: NA; V: TRBV5-6; J: TRBJ2-4; D: NA; CDR3: CASSLGGLSLAKNIQYF; DNA: TGTGCCAGCAGCCTCGGTGGGCTTAGTTTAGCCAAAAACATTCAGTACTTC
size: NA; V: TRBV21-1; J: TRBJ1-2; D: NA; CDR3: CASSPGLRGFDGYTF; DNA: TGTGCCAGCAGCCCCGGCCTCAGGGGATTTGATGGCTACACCTTC
size: NA; V: TRBV6-2/TRBV6-3; J: TRBJ1-4; D: NA; CDR3: CASSYFGSLLGNEKLFF; DNA: TGTGCCAGCAGTTACTTCGGCAGCCTCCTCGGGAATGAAAAACTGTTTTTT
size: NA; V: TRBV19; J: TRBJ1-2; D: TRBD1; CDR3: CASSFPGQANYGYTF; DNA: TGTGCCAGTAGTTTTCCGGGACAGGCGAACTATGGCTACACCTTC
size: few; V: TRBV25-1; J: TRBJ2-1; D: NA; CDR3: CASSEGAGGYNEQFF; DNA: TGTGCCAGCAGTGAAGGGGCAGGGGGGTACAATGAGCAGTTCTTC
size: NA; V: TRBV4-1; J: TRBJ2-3; D: NA; CDR3: CASSPIFRRGRVEDTQYF; DNA: TGCGCCAGCAGCCCCATATTCAGGAGGGGGCGCGTAGAAGATACGCAGTATTTT
size: NA; V: TRBV2; J: TRBJ1-2; D: NA; CDR3: CASKAGGHGYTF; DNA: TGTGCCAGCAAGGCAGGAGGGCATGGCTACACCTTC
size: once; V: TRBV12-2; J: TRBJ2-7; D: NA; CDR3: CASRLWGGPREGQYF; DNA: TGTGCAAGTCGCTTATGGGGGGGGCCCAGGGAGGGGCAGTACTTC
size: NA; V: TRBV30; J: TRBJ1-3; D: NA; CDR3: CAWSPRVRPGNTIYF; DNA: TGTGCCTGGAGTCCCCGGGTCAGGCCCGGAAACACCATATATTTT
size: NA; V: TRBV19; J: TRBJ1-2; D: NA; CDR3: CASSRGLTGGANYGYTF; DNA: TGTGCCAGTAGTCGGGGGCTCACCGGAGGGGCTAACTATGGCTACACCTTC
size: once; V: TRBV10-3; J: TRBJ1-3; D: TRBD1; CDR3: CAISESKGQGYSGNTIYF; DNA: TGTGCCATCAGTGAGTCGAAGGGACAGGGCTACTCTGGAAACACCATATATTTT
size: NA; V: TRBV6-6; J: TRBJ1-5; D: NA; CDR3: CASSYPRDIGDQPQHF; DNA: TGTGCCAGCAGTTACCCACGGGACATTGGGGATCAGCCCCAGCATTTT
size: NA; V: TRBV7-9; J: TRBJ1-6; D: NA; CDR3: CASRYSVSSYNSPLHF; DNA: TGTGCCAGCAGGTACTCCGTCAGCTCCTATAATTCACCCCTCCACTTT
size: NA; V: TRBV7-2; J: TRBJ2-3; D: TRBD2; CDR3: CASSSIAGASTDTQYF; DNA: TGTGCCAGCAGCTCCATAGCGGGGGCGAGCACAGATACGCAGTATTTT
size: NA; V: TRBV29-1; J: TRBJ1-2; D: NA; CDR3: CSAVEDRQRAGYTF; DNA: TGCAGCGCGGTCGAGGACCGACAGAGGGCTGGCTACACCTTC
size: NA; V: TRBV11-2; J: TRBJ2-3; D: NA; CDR3: CASSLEEVADSTDTQYF; DNA: TGTGCCAGCAGCCTCGAGGAAGTGGCGGACAGCACAGATACGCAGTATTTT
size: NA; V: TRBV14; J: TRBJ1-2; D: NA; CDR3: CASSQGTGTHGYTF; DNA: TGTGCCAGCAGCCAGGGAACAGGGACTCATGGCTACACCTTC
size: NA; V: TRBV6-6; J: TRBJ1-2; D: NA; CDR3: CASSPFLGSSYGYTF; DNA: TGTGCCAGCAGCCCGTTCCTCGGCAGCTCCTATGGCTACACCTTC
size: NA; V: TRBV6-4; J: TRBJ1-1; D: NA; CDR3: CASSVDPNTEAFF; DNA: TGTGCCAGCAGTGTTGACCCGAACACTGAAGCTTTCTTT